This TCR beta chain was retrieved from a study of T cells after yellow fever vaccination. General observations from the study: The secondary response peaked faster, at day 5 versus 15, but was weaker.

This clonotype has ten or more counts. Antigen unknown. Using its own MiXCR run on the 5' RACE reads, TCRdb lists one record per CDR3 protein. Of hundreds of thousands of distinct CDR3 sequences listed, about 5.2% were seen once; the top ten hold approximately 3.5%. This CDR3 has 12 residues. In germline, CDR1 is SGHTA, CDR2 FQGNSA. V lost 5 bases to trimming and J lost 4 bases, with 8 bases between them. This receptor was taken from a man between 18 and 35 years old who received the YFV17D yellow fever vaccine. The sequencing here drew on CD4+ T cells sorted from PBMCs, taken on the day of the yellow fever booster vaccination. The V and J genes are TRBV7-2 and TRBJ2-5, with D unclear. Here the CDR3 DNA reads TGTGCCAGCAGCGCCCACCTAGAGACCCAGTACTTC. Translated: CASSAHLETQYF.